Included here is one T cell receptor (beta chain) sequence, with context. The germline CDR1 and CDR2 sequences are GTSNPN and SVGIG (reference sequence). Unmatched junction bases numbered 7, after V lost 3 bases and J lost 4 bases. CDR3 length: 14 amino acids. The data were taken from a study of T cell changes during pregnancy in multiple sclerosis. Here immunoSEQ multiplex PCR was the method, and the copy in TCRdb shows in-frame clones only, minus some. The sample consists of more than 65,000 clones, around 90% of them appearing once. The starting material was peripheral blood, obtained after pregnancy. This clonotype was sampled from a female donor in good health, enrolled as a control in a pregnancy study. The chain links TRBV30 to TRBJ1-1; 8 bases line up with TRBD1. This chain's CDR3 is CAWSQQGDGTEAFF. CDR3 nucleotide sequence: TGTGCCTGGAGCCAACAGGGGGACGGCACTGAAGCTTTCTTT.